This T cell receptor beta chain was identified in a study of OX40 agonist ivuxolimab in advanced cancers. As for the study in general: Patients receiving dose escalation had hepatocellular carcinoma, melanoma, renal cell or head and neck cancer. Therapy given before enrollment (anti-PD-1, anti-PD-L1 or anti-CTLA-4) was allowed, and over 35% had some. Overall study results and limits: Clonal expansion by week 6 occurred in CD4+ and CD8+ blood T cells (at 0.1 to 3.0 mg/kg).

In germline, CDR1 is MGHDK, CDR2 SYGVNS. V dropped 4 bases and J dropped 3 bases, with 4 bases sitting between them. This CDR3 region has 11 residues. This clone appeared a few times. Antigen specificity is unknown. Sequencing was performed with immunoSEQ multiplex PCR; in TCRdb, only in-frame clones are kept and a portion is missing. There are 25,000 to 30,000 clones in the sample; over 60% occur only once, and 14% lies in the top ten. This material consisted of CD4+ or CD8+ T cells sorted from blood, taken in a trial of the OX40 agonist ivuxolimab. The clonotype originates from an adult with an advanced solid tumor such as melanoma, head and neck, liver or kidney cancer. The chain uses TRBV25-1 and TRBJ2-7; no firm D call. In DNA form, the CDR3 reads TGTGCCAGCAGTGGCGGCTACGAGCAGTACTTC. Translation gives CASSGGYEQYF.